What follows is one T cell receptor (beta chain) and its context. Source study methods: Quantification of nucleated cells was approximated via reference gene primer amplification. Profiling relied on immunoSEQ multiplex PCR, and the TCRdb table lists in-frame clones only, not all of them. V and J calls and clone size are given by that table; D and trimming were obtained from the DNA. The sample holds approximately 180,000 clones; 75% to 80% are singletons and the top ten take about 26%. The data were obtained in a study of blood T cell repertoires in COVID-19. Study context: Collection of acute and convalescent COVID-19 samples took place in the United States, Italy and Spain. The analysed material was cDNA or gDNA that came from T cells, B-cell-depleted T cells, or PBMCs.

CDR1 and CDR2 from the germline V gene are MNHEY and SMNVEV (reference sequence). The CDR3 loop spans 16 amino acids. The junction had 7 bases not matched to a gene; V was cut back by 5 bases and J by 6 bases. This chain connects TRBV27 to TRBJ2-2; 12 bases align to TRBD2. Sequencing was carried out using peripheral blood. The TCR originated in a woman between 65 and 79 years old with acute or convalescent COVID-19. The CDR3 DNA reads TGTGCCAGCAGTAAAAAGGCTAGCGGGAGGGCCGGGGAGCTGTTTTTT. Its translation: CASSKKASGRAGELFF.